This TCR beta chain came from a study of identical twins. The study, taken as a whole, reports: Its conclusions, products of cross-sectional statistical analysis, did not come from following the same donors. Models predicted too little out-of-frame TCR alpha sharing in monozygotic twins.

The germline CDR1 and CDR2 sequences are SQVTM and ANQGSEA. The CDR3 runs 10 residues. V dropped 8 bases and J dropped 10 bases, with 12 bases sitting between them. Details on this clonotype: The target antigen is unknown. This may be a read error: a much more frequent sequence differs by one nucleotide.

cDNA molecules carried unique molecular identifiers, and template switching added a universal primer site. One entry per CDR3 protein results from TCRdb running MiXCR on the 5' RACE reads. The sample yields 500,000 to 600,000 distinct CDR3 sequences, 22% seen once. The sample also formed part of further work on T cells expressing NK-cell markers. That study reports: An anti-gamma-delta TCR antibody restricted sorting to alpha-beta TCR T cells in several experiments.

This TCR was recovered from a woman between 18 and 30 years old in good health. Sequenced input: CD4+ T cells sorted from blood. J is TRBJ2-1 and V is TRBV29-1, with D possibly being TRBD2 (6 bases). The CDR3, as DNA: TGCAGCTCTAGCGAGACGGAGCAGTTCTTC. Translation: CSSSETEQFF.